Listed below are T cell receptor beta chains from one sample, sequenced in a study of low-dose radiotherapy and immunotherapy resistance in tumors. TCRdb called the reads again in MiXCR, with one record for every CDR3 protein. The table records nearly 95,000 distinct CDR3 sequences, roughly a tenth of them present only once. The sample was PBMCs, taken before treatment. These receptors were obtained from a male donor with prostate cancer. Each CDR3 is given with its conserved first and last residue. Each record gives: D gene, J gene, V gene, clone size, CDR3 protein, CDR3 DNA. A D gene is named only where the DNA matches it firmly. Only part of the rows carry a size: once, few, many, or a class if the clone is expanded.

>NA|TRBJ2-7|TRBV26|many
CATTGSAREQYF
TGTGCCACCACCGGCTCGGCCCGCGAGCAGTACTTC
>NA|TRBJ1-3|TRBV6-6|NA
CASSLPRNTIYF
TGTGCCAGCAGTTTACCCCGAAACACCATATATTTT
>TRBD2|TRBJ2-3|TRBV27|many
CASSKVGPGLAGADTQYF
TGTGCCAGCAGTAAGGTGGGGCCGGGACTAGCGGGAGCAGATACGCAGTATTTT
>NA|TRBJ1-1|TRBV6-5|many
CASSYSTVGANTEAFF
TGTGCCAGCAGTTACTCGACCGTGGGGGCGAACACTGAAGCTTTCTTT
>TRBD1|TRBJ1-6|TRBV4-1|many
CASSQEGQSSYNSPLHF
TGCGCCAGCAGCCAAGAGGGACAGAGCTCCTATAATTCACCCCTCCACTTT
>NA|TRBJ2-7|TRBV29-1|many
CSVAGSPRSSYEQYF
TGCAGCGTCGCCGGTAGCCCGAGAAGCTCCTACGAGCAGTACTTC
>NA|TRBJ2-7|TRBV30|many
CAWSVLRRETEQYF
TGTGCCTGGAGTGTACTTCGTCGGGAGACCGAGCAGTACTTC
>TRBD2|TRBJ2-3|TRBV7-3|NA
CASSRSGSGTDTQYF
TGTGCCAGCAGCCGTAGCGGGAGCGGCACAGATACGCAGTATTTT
>NA|TRBJ2-5|TRBV5-4|few
CASSSGPGETQYF
TGTGCCAGCAGCTCGGGACCCGGGGAGACCCAGTACTTC
>TRBD2|TRBJ2-1|TRBV20-1|many
CSARARSTSGFGNEQFF
TGCAGTGCTAGAGCCCGGTCGACTAGCGGCTTCGGAAATGAGCAGTTCTTC
>NA|TRBJ2-1|TRBV5-1|NA
CASSFNSGGSNNEQFF
TGCGCCAGCAGCTTTAACAGCGGAGGCTCCAACAATGAGCAGTTCTTC
>TRBD2|TRBJ2-7|TRBV5-1|many
CASRPYTSGSSRNSYEQYF
TGCGCCAGCAGACCTTACACTAGCGGGAGCTCCCGCAATTCCTACGAGCAGTACTTC
>NA|TRBJ2-7|TRBV21-1|few
CATSHRLSYEQYF
TGTGCCACCTCCCACAGGCTCTCCTACGAGCAGTACTTC
>NA|TRBJ2-7|TRBV3-1|NA
CASSPRGTLTYEQYF
TGTGCCAGCAGCCCCCGAGGGACCTTGACTTACGAGCAGTACTTC
>NA|TRBJ2-2|TRBV6-6|many
CASSGLRDGGELFF
TGTGCCAGCAGCGGACTACGCGACGGCGGGGAGCTGTTTTTT
>TRBD2|TRBJ2-1|TRBV9|many
CASSPGLAGAQVDEQFF
TGTGCCAGCAGCCCGGGACTAGCGGGGGCTCAAGTTGATGAGCAGTTCTTC
>NA|TRBJ2-1|TRBV2|few
CASSPVTLKAYNEQFF
TGTGCCAGCAGCCCGGTCACCCTTAAGGCCTACAATGAGCAGTTCTTC
>TRBD1|TRBJ2-2|TRBV19|many
CASSAQGSGELFF
TGTGCCAGTAGTGCACAGGGGTCCGGGGAGCTGTTTTTT
>NA|TRBJ2-2|TRBV19|many
CASSQGYRNTGELFF
TGTGCCAGTAGTCAGGGGTACCGGAACACCGGGGAGCTGTTTTTT
>NA|TRBJ2-5|TRBV28|many
CASSWGGAKTQYF
TGTGCCAGCAGTTGGGGGGGCGCAAAGACCCAGTACTTC
>TRBD1|TRBJ1-4|TRBV6-5|many
CASSYLTGGGLFF
TGTGCCAGCAGTTACCTTACAGGGGGAGGACTGTTTTTT